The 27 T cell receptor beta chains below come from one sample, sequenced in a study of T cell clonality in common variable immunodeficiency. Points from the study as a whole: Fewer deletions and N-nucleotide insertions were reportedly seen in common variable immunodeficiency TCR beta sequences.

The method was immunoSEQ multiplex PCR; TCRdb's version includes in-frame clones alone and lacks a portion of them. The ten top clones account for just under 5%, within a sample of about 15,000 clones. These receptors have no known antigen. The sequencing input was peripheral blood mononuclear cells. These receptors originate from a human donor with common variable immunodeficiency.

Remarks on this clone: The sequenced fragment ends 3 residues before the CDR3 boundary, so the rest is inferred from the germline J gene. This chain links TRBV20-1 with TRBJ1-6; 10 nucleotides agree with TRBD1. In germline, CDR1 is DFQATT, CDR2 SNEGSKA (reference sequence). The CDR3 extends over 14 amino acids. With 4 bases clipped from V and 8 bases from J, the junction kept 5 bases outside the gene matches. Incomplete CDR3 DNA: TGCAGTGCTACGACAGGGGGCGCGTATTCACCC. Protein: CSATTGGAYSP. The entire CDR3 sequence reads CSATTGGAYSPLHF.

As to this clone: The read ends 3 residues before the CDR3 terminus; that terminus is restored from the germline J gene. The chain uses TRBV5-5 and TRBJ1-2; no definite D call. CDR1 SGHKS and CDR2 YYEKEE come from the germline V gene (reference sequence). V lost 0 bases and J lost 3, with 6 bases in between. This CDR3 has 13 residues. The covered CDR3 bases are TGTGCCAGCAGCTTGGGCGCGGACTATGGC. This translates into CASSLGADYG. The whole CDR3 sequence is CASSLGADYGYTF.

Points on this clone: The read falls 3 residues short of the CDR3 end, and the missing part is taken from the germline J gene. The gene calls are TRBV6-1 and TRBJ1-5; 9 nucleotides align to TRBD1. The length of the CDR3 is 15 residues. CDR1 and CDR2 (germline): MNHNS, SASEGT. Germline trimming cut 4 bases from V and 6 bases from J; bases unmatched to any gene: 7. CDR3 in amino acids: CASSGPGQGGQPQHF. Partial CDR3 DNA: TGTGCCAGCAGTGGACCGGGACAGGGAGGTCAGCCC.

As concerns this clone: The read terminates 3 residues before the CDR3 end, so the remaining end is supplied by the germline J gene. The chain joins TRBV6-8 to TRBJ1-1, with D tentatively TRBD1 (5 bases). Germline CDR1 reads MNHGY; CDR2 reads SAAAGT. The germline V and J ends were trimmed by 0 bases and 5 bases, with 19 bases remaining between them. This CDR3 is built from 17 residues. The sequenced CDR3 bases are TGTGCCAGCAGTTACTCGATTGGCGACTTGGAGGGGACTGAA. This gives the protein CASSYSIGDLEGTE. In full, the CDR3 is CASSYSIGDLEGTEAFF.

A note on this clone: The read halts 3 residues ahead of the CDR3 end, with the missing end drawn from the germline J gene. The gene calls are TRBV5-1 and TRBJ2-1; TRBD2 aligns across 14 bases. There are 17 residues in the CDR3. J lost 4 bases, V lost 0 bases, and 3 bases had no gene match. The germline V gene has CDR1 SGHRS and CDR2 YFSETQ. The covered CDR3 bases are TGCGCCAGCAGCTTGGGGGGGACTAGCGGGAGTTACAATGAG. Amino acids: CASSLGGTSGSYNE. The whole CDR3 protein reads CASSLGGTSGSYNEQFF.

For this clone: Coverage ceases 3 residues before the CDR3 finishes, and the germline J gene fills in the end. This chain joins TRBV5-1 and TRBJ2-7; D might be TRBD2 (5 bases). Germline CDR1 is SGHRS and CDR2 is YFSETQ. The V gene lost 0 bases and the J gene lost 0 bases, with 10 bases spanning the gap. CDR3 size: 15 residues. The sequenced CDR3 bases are TGCGCCAGCAGCTTGGTCAGTAGCGCCTCCTACGAG. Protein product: CASSLVSSASYE. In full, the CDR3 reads CASSLVSSASYEQYF.

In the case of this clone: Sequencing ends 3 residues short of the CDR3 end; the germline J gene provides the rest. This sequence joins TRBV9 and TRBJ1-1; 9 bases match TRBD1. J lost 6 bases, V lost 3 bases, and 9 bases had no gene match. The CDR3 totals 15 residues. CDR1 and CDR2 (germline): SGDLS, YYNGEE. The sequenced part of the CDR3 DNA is TGTGCCAGCAGCGCCGAGGACAGGGGAGGGCCTGAA. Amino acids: CASSAEDRGGPE. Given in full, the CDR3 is CASSAEDRGGPEAFF.

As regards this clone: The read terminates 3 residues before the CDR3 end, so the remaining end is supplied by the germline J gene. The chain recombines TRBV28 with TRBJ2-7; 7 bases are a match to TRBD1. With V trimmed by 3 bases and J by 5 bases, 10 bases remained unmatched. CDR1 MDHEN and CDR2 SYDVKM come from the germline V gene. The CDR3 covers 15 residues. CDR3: CASSFTGAAAHEQYF. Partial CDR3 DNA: TGTGCCAGCAGTTTTACAGGGGCCGCCGCCCACGAG.

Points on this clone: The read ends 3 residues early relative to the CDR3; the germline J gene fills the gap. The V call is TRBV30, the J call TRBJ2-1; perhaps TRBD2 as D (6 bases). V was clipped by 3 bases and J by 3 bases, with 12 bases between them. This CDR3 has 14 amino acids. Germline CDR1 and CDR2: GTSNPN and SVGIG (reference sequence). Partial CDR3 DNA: TGTGCCTGGAGGGCCTTTAGCGGCTACAATGAG. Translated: CAWRAFSGYNE. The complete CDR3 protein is CAWRAFSGYNEQFF.

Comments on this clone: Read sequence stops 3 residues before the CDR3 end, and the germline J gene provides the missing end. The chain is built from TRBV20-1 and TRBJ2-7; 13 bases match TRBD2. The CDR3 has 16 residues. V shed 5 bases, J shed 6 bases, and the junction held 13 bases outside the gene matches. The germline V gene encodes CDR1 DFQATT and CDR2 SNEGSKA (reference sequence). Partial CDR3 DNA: TGCAGTGCTGGGGGACTAGCGGGAAAAGTTCCTTCCGAG. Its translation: CSAGGLAGKVPSE. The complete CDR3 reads CSAGGLAGKVPSEQYF.

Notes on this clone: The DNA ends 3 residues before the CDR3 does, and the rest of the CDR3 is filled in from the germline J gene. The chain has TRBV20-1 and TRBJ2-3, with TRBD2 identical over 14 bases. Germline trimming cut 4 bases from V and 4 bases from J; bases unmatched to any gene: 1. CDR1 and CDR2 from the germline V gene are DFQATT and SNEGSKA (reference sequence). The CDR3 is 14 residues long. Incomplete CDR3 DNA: TGCAGTGCTATGACTAGCGGGGGGGCAGATACG. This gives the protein CSAMTSGGADT. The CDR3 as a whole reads CSAMTSGGADTQYF.

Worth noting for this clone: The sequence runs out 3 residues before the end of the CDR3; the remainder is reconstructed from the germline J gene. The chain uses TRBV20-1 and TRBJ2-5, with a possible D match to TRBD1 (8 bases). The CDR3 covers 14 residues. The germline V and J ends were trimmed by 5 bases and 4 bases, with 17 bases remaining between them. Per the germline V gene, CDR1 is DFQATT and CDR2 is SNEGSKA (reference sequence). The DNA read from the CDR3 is TGCAGTGCTTCAACAGGGGGGGCAAGAGAGACC. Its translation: CSASTGGARET. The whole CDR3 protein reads CSASTGGARETQYF.

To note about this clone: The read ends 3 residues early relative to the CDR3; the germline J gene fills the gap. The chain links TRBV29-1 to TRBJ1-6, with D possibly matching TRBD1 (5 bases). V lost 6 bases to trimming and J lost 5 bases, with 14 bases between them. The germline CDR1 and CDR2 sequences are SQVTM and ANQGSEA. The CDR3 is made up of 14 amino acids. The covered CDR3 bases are TGCAGCGTCCGCCAGGGCGCGGATAATTCACCC. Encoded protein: CSVRQGADNSP. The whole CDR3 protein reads CSVRQGADNSPLHF.

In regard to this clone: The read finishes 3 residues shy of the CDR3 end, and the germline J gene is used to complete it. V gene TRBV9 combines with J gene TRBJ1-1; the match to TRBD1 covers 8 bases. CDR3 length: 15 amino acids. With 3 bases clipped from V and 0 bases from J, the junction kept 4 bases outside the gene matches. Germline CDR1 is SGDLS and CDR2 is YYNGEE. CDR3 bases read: TGTGCCAGCAGCGGACGGACAGGGATGAACACTGAA. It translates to CASSGRTGMNTE. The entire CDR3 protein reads CASSGRTGMNTEAFF. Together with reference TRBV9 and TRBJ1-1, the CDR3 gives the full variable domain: DSGVTQTPKHLITATGQRVTLRCSPRSGDLSVYWYQQSLDQGLQFLIQYYNGEERAKGNILERFSAQQFPDLHSELNLSSLELGDSALYFCASSGRTGMNTEAFFGQGTRLTVV.

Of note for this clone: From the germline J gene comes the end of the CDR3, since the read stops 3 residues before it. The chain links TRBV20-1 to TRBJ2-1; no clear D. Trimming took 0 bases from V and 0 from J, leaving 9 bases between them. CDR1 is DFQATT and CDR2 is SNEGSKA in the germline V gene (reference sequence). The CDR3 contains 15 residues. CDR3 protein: CSARDIRSSYNEQFF. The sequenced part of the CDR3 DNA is TGCAGTGCTAGAGATATTCGTAGCTCCTACAATGAG.

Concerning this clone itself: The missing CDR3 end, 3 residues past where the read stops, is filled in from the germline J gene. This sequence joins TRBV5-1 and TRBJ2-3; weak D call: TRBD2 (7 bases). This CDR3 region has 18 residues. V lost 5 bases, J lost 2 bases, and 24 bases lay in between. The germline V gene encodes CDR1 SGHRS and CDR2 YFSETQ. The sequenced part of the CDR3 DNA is TGCGCCAGCAGAATGGACCCGGGGGGCCATCCCTCCACAGATACG. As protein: CASRMDPGGHPSTDT. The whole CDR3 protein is CASRMDPGGHPSTDTQYF.

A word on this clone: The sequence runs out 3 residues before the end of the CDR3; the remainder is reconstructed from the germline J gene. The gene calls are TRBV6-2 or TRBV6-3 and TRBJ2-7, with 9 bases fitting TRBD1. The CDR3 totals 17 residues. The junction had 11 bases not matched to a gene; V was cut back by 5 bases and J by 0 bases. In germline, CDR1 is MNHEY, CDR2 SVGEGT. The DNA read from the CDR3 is TGTGCCAGCAGTCCCGGGACAGGGAAACCCTCCTCCTACGAG. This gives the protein CASSPGTGKPSSYE. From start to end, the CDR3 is CASSPGTGKPSSYEQYF.

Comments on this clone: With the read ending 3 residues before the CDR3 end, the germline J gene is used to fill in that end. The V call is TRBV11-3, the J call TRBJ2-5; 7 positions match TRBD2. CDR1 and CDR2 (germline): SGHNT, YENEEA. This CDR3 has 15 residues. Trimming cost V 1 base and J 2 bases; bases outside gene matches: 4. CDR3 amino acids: CASSLGSSGQETQYF. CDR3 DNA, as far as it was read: TGTGCCAGCAGCTTAGGCTCTAGCGGACAAGAGACC.

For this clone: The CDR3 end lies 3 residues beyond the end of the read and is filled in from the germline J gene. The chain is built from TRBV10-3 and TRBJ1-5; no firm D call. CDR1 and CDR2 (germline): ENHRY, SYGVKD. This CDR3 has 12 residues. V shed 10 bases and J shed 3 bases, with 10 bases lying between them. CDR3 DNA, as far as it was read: TGTGCCACAGGACTTTCCAATCAGCCC. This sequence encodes CATGLSNQP. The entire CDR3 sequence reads CATGLSNQPQHF.

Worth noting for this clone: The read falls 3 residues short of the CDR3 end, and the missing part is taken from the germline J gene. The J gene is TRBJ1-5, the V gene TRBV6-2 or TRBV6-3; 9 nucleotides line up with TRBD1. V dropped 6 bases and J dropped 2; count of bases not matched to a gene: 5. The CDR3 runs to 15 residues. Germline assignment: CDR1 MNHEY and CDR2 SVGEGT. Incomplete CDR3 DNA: TGTGCCAGCAGATTGACAGGGGGGGGCAATCAGCCC. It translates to CASRLTGGGNQP. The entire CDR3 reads CASRLTGGGNQPQHF.

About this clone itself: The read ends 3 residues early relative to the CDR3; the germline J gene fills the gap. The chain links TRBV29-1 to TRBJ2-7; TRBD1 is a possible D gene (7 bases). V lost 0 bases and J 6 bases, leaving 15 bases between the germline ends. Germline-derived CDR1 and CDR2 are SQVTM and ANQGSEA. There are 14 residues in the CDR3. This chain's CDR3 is CSVEDEEGAREQYF. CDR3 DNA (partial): TGCAGCGTTGAAGATGAGGAGGGGGCGCGCGAG.

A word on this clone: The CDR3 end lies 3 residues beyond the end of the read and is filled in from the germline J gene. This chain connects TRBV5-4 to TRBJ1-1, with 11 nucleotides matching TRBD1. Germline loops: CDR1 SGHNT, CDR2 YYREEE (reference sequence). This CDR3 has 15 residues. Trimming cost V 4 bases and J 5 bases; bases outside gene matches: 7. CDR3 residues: CASSPTGDRGTEAFF. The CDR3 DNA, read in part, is TGTGCCAGCAGCCCCACGGGGGACAGGGGGACTGAA.

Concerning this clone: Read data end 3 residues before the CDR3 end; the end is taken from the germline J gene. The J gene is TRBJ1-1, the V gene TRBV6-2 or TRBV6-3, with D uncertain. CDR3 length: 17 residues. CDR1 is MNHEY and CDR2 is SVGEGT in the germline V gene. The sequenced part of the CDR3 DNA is TGTGCCAGCAGTTTTCTAATGATATCGGGGTTTGAGCGATGG. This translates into CASSFLMISGFERW. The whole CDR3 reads CASSFLMISGFERWAFF.

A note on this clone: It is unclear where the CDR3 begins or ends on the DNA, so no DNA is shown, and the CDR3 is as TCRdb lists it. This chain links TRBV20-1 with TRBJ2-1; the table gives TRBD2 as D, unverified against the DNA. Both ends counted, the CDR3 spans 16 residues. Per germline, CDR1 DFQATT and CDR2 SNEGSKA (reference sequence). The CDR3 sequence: CSGTSGGDHFGNEQFF.

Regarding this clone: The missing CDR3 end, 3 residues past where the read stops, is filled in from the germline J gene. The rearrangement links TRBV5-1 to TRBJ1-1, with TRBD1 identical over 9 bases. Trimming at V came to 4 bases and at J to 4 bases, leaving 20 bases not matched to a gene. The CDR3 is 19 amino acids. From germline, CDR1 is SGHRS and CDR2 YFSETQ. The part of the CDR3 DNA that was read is TGCGCCAGCAGCCCAAATTCAGACAGGGGGTGGTGCGGGGGCACTGAA. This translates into CASSPNSDRGWCGGTE. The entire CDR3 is CASSPNSDRGWCGGTEAFF.

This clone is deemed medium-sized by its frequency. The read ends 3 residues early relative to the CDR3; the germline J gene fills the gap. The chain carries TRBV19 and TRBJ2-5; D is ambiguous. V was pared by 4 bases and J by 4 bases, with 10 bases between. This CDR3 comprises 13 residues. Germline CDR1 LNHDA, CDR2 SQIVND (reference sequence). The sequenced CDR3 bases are TGTGCCAGTAGTAGTGCAGAGATAGAGACC. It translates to CASSSAEIET. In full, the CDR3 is CASSSAEIETQYF. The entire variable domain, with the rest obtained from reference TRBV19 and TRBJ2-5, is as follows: DGGITQSPKYLFRKEGQNVTLSCEQNLNHDAMYWYRQDPGQGLRLIYYSQIVNDFQKGDIAEGYSVSREKKESFPLTVTSAQKNPTAFYLCASSSAEIETQYFGPGTRLLVL.

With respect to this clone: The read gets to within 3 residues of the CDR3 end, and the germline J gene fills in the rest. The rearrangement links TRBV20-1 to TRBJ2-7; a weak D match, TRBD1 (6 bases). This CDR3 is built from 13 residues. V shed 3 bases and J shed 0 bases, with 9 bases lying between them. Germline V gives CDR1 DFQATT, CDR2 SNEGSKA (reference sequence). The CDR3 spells CSASRGLSYEQYF. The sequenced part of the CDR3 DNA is TGCAGTGCTAGCAGGGGCCTCTCCTACGAG.